This T cell receptor beta chain originates from a study of response to subunit inactivated influenza vaccine. Study-level points and caveats: Each seasonal flu vaccination may recruit only limited new T cells, authors suggested.

One entry per CDR3 protein results from TCRdb running MiXCR on the RT-PCR reads. Here the sample spans about 700,000 distinct CDR3 sequences, about 15% being singletons. Trimming took 0 bases from V and 4 from J; bases not matched to a gene: 15. From germline, CDR1 is LGHNA and CDR2 YSLEER. The CDR3 is 19 residues long. As regards this clonotype: What it binds is not known.

The sequence came from a man aged 50-60 years who received an inactivated influenza vaccine. The sequences come from PBMCs from blood, collected 11 to 12 days after vaccination. The chain employs TRBV4-3 and TRBJ2-5; 9 bases fit TRBD2. This CDR3 is CASSQEVGRGGAFGETQYF. For the CDR3, the DNA is TGCGCCAGCAGCCAAGAGGTTGGGCGGGGGGGCGCTTTTGGAGAGACCCAGTACTTC.